This TCR beta chain was recovered during a study of identifying expanded T cells in peripheral blood. Study-wide results and caveats: Clone count variance between roughly 2-week samples rose with total template count. About 1.2 clones differed between technical replicates, versus approximately 17 and 20 over time.

The CDR3 has 14 amino acids. Germline V gives CDR1 ENHRY, CDR2 SYGVKD. V trimming: 5 bases; J trimming: 5 bases; junction bases outside the gene matches: 5. In the case of this clone: The antigen remains unidentified.

Sequencing was performed with immunoSEQ multiplex PCR; in TCRdb, only in-frame clones are kept and a portion is missing. Of approximately 130,000 clones in the sample, approximately 80% were seen once. The rearrangement links TRBV10-3 to TRBJ2-7; 11 nucleotides agree with TRBD1. The source material was blood. This TCR came from a person between 18 and 69 years old in good health. This chain's CDR3 is CAISTGQGADEQYF. In DNA, the CDR3 is TGTGCCATCAGTACAGGACAGGGGGCAGACGAGCAGTACTTC.